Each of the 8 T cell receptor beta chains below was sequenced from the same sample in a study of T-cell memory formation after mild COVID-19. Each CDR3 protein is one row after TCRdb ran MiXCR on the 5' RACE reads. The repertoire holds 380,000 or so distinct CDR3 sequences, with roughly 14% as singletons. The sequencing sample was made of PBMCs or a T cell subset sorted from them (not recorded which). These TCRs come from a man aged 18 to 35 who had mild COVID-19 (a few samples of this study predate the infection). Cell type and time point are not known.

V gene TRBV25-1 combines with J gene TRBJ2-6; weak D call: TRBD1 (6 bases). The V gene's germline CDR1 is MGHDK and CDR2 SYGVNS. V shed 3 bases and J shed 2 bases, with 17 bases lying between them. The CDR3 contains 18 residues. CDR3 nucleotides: TGTGCCAGCAGTGACGGGTGGGGCAGGGGAACTGGGGCCAACGTCCTGACTTTC. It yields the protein CASSDGWGRGTGANVLTF.

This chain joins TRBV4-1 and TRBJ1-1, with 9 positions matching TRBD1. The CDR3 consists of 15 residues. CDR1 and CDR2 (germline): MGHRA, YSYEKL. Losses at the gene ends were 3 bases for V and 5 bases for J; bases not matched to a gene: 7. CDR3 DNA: TGCGCCAGCAGCCACCCACAGGGGGCAGGAACTGAAGCTTTCTTT. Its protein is CASSHPQGAGTEAFF.

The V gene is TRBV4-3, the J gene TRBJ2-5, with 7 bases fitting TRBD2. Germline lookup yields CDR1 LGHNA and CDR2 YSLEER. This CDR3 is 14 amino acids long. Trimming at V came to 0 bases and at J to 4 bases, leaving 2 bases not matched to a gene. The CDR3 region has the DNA TGCGCCAGCAGCCAAGATTGGGAGGGAGAGACCCAGTACTTC. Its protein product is CASSQDWEGETQYF.

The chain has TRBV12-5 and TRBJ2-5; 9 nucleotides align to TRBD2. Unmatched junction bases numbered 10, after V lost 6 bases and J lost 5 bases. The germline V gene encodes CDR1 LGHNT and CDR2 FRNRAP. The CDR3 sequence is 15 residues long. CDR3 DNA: TGTGCTAGTGGCCTGAGCGCTAGCGGGGTGGAGACCCAGTACTTC. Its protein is CASGLSASGVETQYF.

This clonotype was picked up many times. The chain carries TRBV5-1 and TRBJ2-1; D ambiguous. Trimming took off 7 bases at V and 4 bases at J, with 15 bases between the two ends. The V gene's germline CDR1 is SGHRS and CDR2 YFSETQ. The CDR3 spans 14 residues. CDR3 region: CASRLDLLYNEQFF. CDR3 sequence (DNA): TGCGCCAGCCGCCTAGACCTTCTATACAATGAGCAGTTCTTC.

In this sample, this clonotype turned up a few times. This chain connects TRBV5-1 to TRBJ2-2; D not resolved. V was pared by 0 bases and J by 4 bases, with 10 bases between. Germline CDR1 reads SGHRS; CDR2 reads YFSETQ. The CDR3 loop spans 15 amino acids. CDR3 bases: TGCGCCAGCAGCTTGGGAGGACCCCCCACCGGGGAGCTGTTTTTT. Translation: CASSLGGPPTGELFF.

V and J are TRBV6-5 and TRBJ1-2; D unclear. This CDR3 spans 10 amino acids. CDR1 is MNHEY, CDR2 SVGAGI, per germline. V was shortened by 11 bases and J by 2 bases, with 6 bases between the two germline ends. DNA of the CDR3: TGTGCCGCGGGCAACTATGGCTACACCTTC. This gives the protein CAAGNYGYTF.

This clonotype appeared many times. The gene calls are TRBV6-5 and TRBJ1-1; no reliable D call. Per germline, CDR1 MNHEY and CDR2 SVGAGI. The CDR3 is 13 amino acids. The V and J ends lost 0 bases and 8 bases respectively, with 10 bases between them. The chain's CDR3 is CASSYSTSQEAFF. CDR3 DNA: TGTGCCAGCAGTTACTCGACGTCCCAGGAAGCTTTCTTT.